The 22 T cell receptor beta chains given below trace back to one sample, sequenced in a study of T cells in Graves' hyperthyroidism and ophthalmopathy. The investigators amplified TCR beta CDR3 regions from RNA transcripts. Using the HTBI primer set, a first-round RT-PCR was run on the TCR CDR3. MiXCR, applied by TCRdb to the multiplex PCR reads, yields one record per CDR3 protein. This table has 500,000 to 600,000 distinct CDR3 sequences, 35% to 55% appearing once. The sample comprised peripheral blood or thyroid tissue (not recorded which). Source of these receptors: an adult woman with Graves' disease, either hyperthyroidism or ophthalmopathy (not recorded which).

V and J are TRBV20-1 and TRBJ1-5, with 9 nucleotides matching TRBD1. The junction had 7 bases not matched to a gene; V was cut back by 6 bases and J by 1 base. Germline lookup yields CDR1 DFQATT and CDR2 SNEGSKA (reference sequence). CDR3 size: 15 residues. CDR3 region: CSAGTGRGSNQPQHF. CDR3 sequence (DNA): TGCAGTGCCGGGACAGGGAGGGGAAGCAATCAGCCCCAGCATTTT.

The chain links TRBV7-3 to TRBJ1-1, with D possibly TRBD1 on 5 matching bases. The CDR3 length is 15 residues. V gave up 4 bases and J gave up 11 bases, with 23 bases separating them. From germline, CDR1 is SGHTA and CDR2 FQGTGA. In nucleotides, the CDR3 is TGTGCCAGCAGCTCAATGGGGGTCGGGGCGGGCTCCGCTTTCTTT. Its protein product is CASSSMGVGAGSAFF.

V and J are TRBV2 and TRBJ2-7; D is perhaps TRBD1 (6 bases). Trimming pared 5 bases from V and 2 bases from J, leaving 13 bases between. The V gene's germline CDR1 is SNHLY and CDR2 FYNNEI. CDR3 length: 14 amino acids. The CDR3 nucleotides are TGTGCCAGCAGTAATACCGGGGACACCTACGAGCAGTACTTC. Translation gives CASSNTGDTYEQYF.

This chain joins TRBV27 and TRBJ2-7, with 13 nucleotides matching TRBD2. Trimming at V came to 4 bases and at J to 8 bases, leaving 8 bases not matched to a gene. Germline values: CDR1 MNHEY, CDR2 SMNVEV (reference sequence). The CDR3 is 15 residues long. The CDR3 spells CASSSWTSGSFKQYF. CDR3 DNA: TGTGCCAGCAGTTCCTGGACTAGCGGGAGTTTCAAGCAGTACTTC.

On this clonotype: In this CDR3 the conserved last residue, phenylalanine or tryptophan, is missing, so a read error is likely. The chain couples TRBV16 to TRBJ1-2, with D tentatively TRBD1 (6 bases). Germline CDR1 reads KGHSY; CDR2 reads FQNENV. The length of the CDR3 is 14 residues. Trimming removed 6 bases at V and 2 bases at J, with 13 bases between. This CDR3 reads CASSESDRNYGYTS. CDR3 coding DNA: TGTGCCAGCAGTGAATCGGACAGAAACTATGGCTACACCTCC.

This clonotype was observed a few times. The CDR3 loop is CASSPSGVTQETQYF. Written as DNA, the CDR3 is TGTGCCAGCAGCCCCTCGGGTGTGACCCAAGAGACCCAGTACTTC. This chain joins TRBV6-5 and TRBJ2-5; no reliable D call. V lost 6 bases, J lost 1 base, and 15 bases lay in between. CDR1 is MNHEY, CDR2 SVGAGI, per germline. This CDR3 contains 15 residues.

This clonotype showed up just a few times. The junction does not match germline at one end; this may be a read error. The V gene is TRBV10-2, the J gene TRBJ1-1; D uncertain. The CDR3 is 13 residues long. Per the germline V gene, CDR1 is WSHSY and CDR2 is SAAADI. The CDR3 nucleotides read TGTGCCAGCTCACCTCATGAGAACACTGAAGCTTTCTTT. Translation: CASSPHENTEAFF.

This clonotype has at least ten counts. Here the CDR3 reads CSVGFSNQPQHF. CDR3 nucleotide sequence: TGCAGTGTCGGGTTTAGCAATCAGCCCCAGCATTTT. This chain joins TRBV20-1 and TRBJ1-5; D call uncertain. V was shortened by 7 bases and J by 0 bases, with 7 bases between the two germline ends. Germline-derived CDR1 and CDR2 are DFQATT and SNEGSKA (reference sequence). CDR3 length equals 12 residues.

CDR3 protein: CASSLEQGEGEKLFF. In DNA, the CDR3 is TGTGCCAGCAGCTTAGAACAGGGGGAGGGTGAAAAACTGTTTTTT. The rearrangement links TRBV7-8 to TRBJ1-4; 8 bases are a match to TRBD1. Per the germline V gene, CDR1 is SGHVS and CDR2 is FQNEAQ. The junction had 5 bases not matched to a gene; V was cut back by 1 base and J by 7 bases. The CDR3 length is 15 residues.

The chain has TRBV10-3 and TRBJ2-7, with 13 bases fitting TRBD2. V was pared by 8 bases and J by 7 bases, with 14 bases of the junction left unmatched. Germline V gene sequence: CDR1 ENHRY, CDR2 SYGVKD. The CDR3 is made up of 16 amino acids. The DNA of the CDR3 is TGTGCCATCCAACGGACTAGCGGGAGCCTAATGGGGGAGCAGTACTTC. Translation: CAIQRTSGSLMGEQYF.

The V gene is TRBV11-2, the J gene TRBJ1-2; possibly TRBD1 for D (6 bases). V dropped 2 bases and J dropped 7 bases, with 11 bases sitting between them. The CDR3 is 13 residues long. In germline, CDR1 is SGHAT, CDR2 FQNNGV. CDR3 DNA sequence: TGTGCCAGCAGCTTATCAGGGGCTAGTGGCTACACCTTC. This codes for CASSLSGASGYTF.

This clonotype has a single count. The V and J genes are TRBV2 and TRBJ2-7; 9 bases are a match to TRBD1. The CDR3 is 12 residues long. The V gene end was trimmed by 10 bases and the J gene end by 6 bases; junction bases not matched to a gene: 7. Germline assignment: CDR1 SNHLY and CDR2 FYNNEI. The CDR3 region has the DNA TGTGCCACGGAACAGGGGGCGCGCGAGCAGTACTTC. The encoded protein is CATEQGAREQYF.

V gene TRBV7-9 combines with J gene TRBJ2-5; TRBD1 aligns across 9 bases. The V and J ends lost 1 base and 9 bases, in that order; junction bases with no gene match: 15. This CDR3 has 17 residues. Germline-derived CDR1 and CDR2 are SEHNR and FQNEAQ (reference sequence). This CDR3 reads CASSLGLGDRDSQPQYF. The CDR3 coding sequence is TGTGCCAGCAGCTTAGGGCTAGGGGACAGGGACAGTCAGCCCCAGTACTTC. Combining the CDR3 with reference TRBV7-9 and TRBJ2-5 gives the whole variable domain DTGVSQNPRHKITKRGQNVTFRCDPISEHNRLYWYRQTLGQGPEFLTYFQNEAQLEKSRLLSDRFSAERPKGSFSTLEIQRTEQGDSAMYLCASSLGLGDRDSQPQYFGPGTRLLVL.

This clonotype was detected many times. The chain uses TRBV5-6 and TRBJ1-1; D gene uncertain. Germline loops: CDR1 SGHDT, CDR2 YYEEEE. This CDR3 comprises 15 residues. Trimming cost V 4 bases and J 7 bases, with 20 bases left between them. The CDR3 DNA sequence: TGTGCCAGCAGCCTAGCCATGGAGGGTTTCGGTGAAGCTTTCTTT. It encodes CASSLAMEGFGEAFF.

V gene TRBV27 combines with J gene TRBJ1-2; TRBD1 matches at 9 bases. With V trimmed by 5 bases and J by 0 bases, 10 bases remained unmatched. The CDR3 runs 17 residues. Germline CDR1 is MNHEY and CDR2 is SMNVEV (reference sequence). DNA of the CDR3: TGTGCCAGCAGTCCGAACATCGGACAGGGGCCTAACTATGGCTACACCTTC. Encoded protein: CASSPNIGQGPNYGYTF.

DNA of the CDR3: TGCAGTGCTAGAGATTTACAGGGGGCGCCGTGGAATTCACCCCTCCACTTT. This codes for CSARDLQGAPWNSPLHF. This sequence joins TRBV20-1 and TRBJ1-6; the match to TRBD1 covers 9 bases. Trimming took 0 bases from V and 7 from J; bases not matched to a gene: 10. The CDR3 length is 17 residues. Germline CDR1 and CDR2: DFQATT and SNEGSKA (reference sequence).

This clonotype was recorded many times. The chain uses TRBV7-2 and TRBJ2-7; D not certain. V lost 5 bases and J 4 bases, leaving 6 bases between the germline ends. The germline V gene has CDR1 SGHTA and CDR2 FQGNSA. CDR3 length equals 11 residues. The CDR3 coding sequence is TGTGCCAGCAGCAAAGAATACGAGCAGTACTTC. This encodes CASSKEYEQYF.

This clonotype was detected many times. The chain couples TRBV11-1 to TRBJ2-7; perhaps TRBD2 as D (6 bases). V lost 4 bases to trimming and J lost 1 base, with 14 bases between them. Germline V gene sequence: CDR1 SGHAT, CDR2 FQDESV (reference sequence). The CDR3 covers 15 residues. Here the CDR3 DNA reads TGTGCCAGCAGCTCGGCCGGGGGTCGTTCCTACGAGCAGTACTTC. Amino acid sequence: CASSSAGGRSYEQYF. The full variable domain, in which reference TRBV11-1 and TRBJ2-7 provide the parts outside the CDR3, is EAEVAQSPRYKITEKSQAVAFWCDPISGHATLYWYRQILGQGPELLVQFQDESVVDDSQLPKDRFSAERLKGVDSTLKIQPAELGDSAMYLCASSSAGGRSYEQYFGPGTRLTVT.

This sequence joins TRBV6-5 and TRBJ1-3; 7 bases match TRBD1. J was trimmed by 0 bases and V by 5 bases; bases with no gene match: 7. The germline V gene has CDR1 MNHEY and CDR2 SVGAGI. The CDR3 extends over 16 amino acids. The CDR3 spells CASSPSTGASGNTIYF. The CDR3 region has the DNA TGTGCCAGCAGTCCTTCAACAGGGGCCTCTGGAAACACCATATATTTT.

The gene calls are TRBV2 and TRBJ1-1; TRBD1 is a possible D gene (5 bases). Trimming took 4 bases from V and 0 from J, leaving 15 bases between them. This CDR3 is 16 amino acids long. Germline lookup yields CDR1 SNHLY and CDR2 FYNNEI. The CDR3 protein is CASSVGRGGVNTEAFF. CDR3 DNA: TGTGCCAGCAGTGTTGGGAGGGGAGGGGTGAACACTGAAGCTTTCTTT.

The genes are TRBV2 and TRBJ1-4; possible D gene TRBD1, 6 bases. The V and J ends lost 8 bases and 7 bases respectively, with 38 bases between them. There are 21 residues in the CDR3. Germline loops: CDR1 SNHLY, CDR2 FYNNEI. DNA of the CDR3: TGTGCCAGCGCCCACCGACGGACGCAAAGCCCAGGGGTTACAGAGATTGAAAAACTGTTTTTT. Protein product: CASAHRRTQSPGVTEIEKLFF.

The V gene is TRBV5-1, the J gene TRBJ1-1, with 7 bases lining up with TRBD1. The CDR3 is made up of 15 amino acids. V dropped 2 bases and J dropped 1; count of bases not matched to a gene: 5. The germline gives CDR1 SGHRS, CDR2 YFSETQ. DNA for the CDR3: TGCGCCAGCAGCTTCCCACAGGGGCCGAACACTGAAGCTTTCTTT. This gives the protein CASSFPQGPNTEAFF.